Below, one TCR beta chain is given with its context. This entry is derived from a study of blood T cells in healthy people across ages. This CDR3 spans 16 amino acids. Germline CDR1 SEHNR, CDR2 FQNEAQ (reference sequence). V trimming: 5 bases; J trimming: 7 bases; junction bases outside the gene matches: 9. Using a J-beta primer mix together with a sample-barcoded 5' primer, a second PCR was run for roughly 7 to 12 cycles. A template-switch adaptor that had 12 random nucleotides put a tag on each cDNA molecule. From the 5' RACE reads, TCRdb called clonotypes with MiXCR, one entry per CDR3 protein. This table has around 1,000,000 distinct CDR3 sequences, roughly 24% appearing once. This sample also appeared in a second study, on T cells of mothers and their children. That report adds: The authors detected no persistent microchimeric T cell clones.

The chain uses TRBV7-9 and TRBJ2-2; 11 nucleotides line up with TRBD2. The receptor was isolated from a girl aged 2 to 10 in good health. Sequenced input: blood. The CDR3 loop is CASSLLAGGTGGELFF. The CDR3 bases are TGTGCCAGCAGCCTTCTAGCGGGAGGTACCGGCGGGGAGCTGTTTTTT.